This T cell receptor (beta chain) was captured in a study of blood T cell repertoires in COVID-19 (dated by TCRdb to between 2020 and 2021). At the level of the whole study: The collaborator samples originated in the United States, Italy and Spain and spanned the acute and convalescent phases of COVID-19. The prospective study material was composed of cDNA or gDNA derived from T cells, B-cell-depleted T cells, or PBMCs. Subjects who had been exposed to COVID-19, were actively infected with it, or had recovered from it provided the deeply sampled blood TCRbeta repertoires that made up the dataset. The repertoires were made available in a free public database intended to serve as a resource for research on the immune response to SARS-CoV-2. Samples came from the ongoing ImmuneRACE study (first 160 participants) plus 1,254 subjects from 6 global collaborators. The sample metadata nearly always contained a de-identified subject ID, COVID-19 status, age in years and sex. Where HLA class I and class II types were available, the types were taken from metadata supplied by the sample provider, not from assay-based typing.

From V the trimming removes 10 bases and from J it removes 4 bases, while the gene matches leave 9 bases of the junction unaccounted for. CDR1 MNHNY and CDR2 SVGAGI were looked up in the germline V gene (reference sequence). The CDR3 spans 14 residues, from the cysteine through the phenylalanine. The retained sequence is limited to the CDR3, 42 bases, with the frame set at the first base. As regards this clone: The antigen it recognizes is unknown. No base qualities exist here, and no much larger clone lies one base off it.

Whole blood was collected in K2EDTA tubes by collaborating institutions according to the institutions' own protocols. For TCRbeta analysis, collaborators shipped samples as frozen whole blood, isolated PBMCs, or DNA extracted from either of those sample types. TCRbeta CDR3 regions were amplified from genomic DNA using the immunoSEQ Assay, a bias-controlled multiplex PCR. In the source study's methods: The number of nucleated cells in each sample was estimated by amplification of reference gene primers within the assay. Sequence reads were collapsed and filtered to measure the absolute abundance of every unique TCRbeta CDR3 rearrangement. For each sample, productive Simpson clonality was calculated as the square root of Simpson's diversity index across productive rearrangements. TCRdb carries this immuneACCESS record with in-frame sequences only. Its versions omit some clonotypes, under half of them owing to an unresolved V gene in the studies checked, with the rest unexplained. That table supplies the V and J calls and clone size; D and trimming were determined from the DNA. Recorded for this sample are about 36,000 clones; around four fifths of them occurred a single time. The ten largest clonotypes hold roughly an eighth of the sample.

General findings and caveats noted by the study authors: The quantity of clinical and demographic metadata differed by source and by participant and was supplied without curation.

This receptor was identified in a human donor in a cohort sampled during active COVID-19. Sequenced input: peripheral blood. The sequence is built from TRBV6-6 and TRBJ2-5, with 10 central nucleotides matching TRBD2. The sequenced DNA: TGTGCCACCAGCCCAAGGACTAGCGGAGAGACCCAGTACTTC. Translated, it gives CATSPRTSGETQYF.